These 21 T cell receptor beta chains were sequenced from one sample in a study of T-cell memory formation after mild COVID-19. Using its own MiXCR run on the 5' RACE reads, TCRdb lists one record per CDR3 protein. Among roughly 550,000 distinct CDR3 sequences listed, approximately 20% were seen once. Specimen: PBMCs or a T cell subset sorted from them (not recorded which). All receptors derive from an adult woman who had mild COVID-19 (a few samples of this study predate the infection). Cell type and time point are not known.

V usage is TRBV19 and J usage is TRBJ2-7; TRBD2 is a possible D gene (5 bases). Deletions cut 4 bases from V and 2 bases from J, with 9 bases between. The CDR3 totals 13 residues. CDR1 is LNHDA and CDR2 is SQIVND in the germline V gene (reference sequence). The DNA for the CDR3 is TGTGCCAGTAGTACAGCGGCTGCCTACGAGCAGTACTTC. This sequence encodes CASSTAAAYEQYF.

This clonotype was detected a few times. This chain connects TRBV25-1 to TRBJ2-3; D is unresolved. V was shortened by 0 bases and J by 2 bases, with 6 bases between the two germline ends. This CDR3 comprises 14 residues. CDR1 and CDR2 (germline): MGHDK, SYGVNS. The CDR3 loop is CASSEYINTDTQYF. The CDR3 DNA reads TGTGCCAGCAGTGAATACATAAACACAGATACGCAGTATTTT.

This clonotype showed up just a few times. The chain is built from TRBV5-1 and TRBJ1-1; 8 bases map to TRBD1. The V gene end was trimmed by 1 base and the J gene end by 0 bases; junction bases not matched to a gene: 5. The CDR3 has 16 amino acids. Germline lookup yields CDR1 SGHRS and CDR2 YFSETQ. For the CDR3, the DNA is TGCGCCAGCAGCTTGAATACAGGGGGATTGAACACTGAAGCTTTCTTT. Translating gives CASSLNTGGLNTEAFF.

The chain uses TRBV3-1 and TRBJ2-6; no firm D call. Trimming took 6 bases from V and 3 from J, leaving 6 bases between them. This CDR3 has 13 amino acids. Germline CDR1 and CDR2: LGHDT and YNNKEL (reference sequence). Written as DNA, the CDR3 is TGTGCCAGCAGTTATATTGGGGCCAACGTCCTGACTTTC. Its translation: CASSYIGANVLTF.

This clonotype was seen a few times. This chain joins TRBV7-9 and TRBJ2-1; D could derive from TRBD1 or TRBD2 (6 bases each). Trimming took off 3 bases at V and 10 bases at J, with 19 bases between the two ends. The CDR3 spans 15 residues. CDR1 and CDR2 from the germline V gene are SEHNR and FQNEAQ (reference sequence). CDR3: CASSFYRQRGDEQFF. The CDR3 nucleotides are TGTGCCAGCAGCTTTTACCGACAGAGGGGGGACGAGCAGTTCTTC.

The chain has TRBV20-1 and TRBJ2-7, with TRBD2 identical over 10 bases. The CDR3 runs to 16 residues. The ends lost 3 bases at V and 3 bases at J; junction bases unmatched: 11. Germline values: CDR1 DFQATT, CDR2 SNEGSKA (reference sequence). The CDR3 here is CSASSTSGALIYEQYF. CDR3 bases: TGCAGTGCTAGTAGTACTAGCGGGGCCCTCATCTACGAGCAGTACTTC.

This clonotype was recorded many times. This sequence joins TRBV7-8 and TRBJ2-1, with TRBD2 as a possible D gene (7 bases). CDR3 length equals 13 residues. The germline V and J ends were trimmed by 3 bases and 8 bases, with 11 bases remaining between them. Germline V gives CDR1 SGHVS, CDR2 FQNEAQ. The CDR3 region has the DNA TGTGCCAGCAGCTTGGTGGGGGGGCATGAGCAGTTCTTC. This codes for CASSLVGGHEQFF.

With respect to this clonotype: One junction end disagrees with the germline gene, perhaps due to a read error. The V call is TRBV7-7, the J call TRBJ2-2; TRBD2 is a possible D gene (5 bases). CDR3 size: 14 residues. Germline lookup yields CDR1 SSHAT and CDR2 FNYEAQ (reference sequence). The CDR3 sequence is CASSLERATGELFF. For the CDR3, the DNA is TGTGCTAGCAGCTTAGAGAGGGCGACCGGGGAGCTGTTTTTT. The full variable domain, with the rest looked up from reference TRBV7-7 and TRBJ2-2, is GAGVSQSPRYKVTKRGQDVTLRCDPISSHATLYWYQQALGQGPEFLTYFNYEAQPDKSGLPSDRFSAERPEGSISTLTIQRTEQRDSAMYRCASSLERATGELFFGEGSRLTVL.

This clonotype was seen more than once but under ten times. The chain couples TRBV9 to TRBJ1-1, with 7 positions matching TRBD1. This CDR3 is 15 amino acids long. Germline CDR1 SGDLS, CDR2 YYNGEE. The J segment lost 5 bases and the V segment lost 4 bases, leaving 11 bases of the junction unmatched. The CDR3 DNA sequence: TGTGCCAGCAGCACTTCGCAGGGGGGATGGACTGAAGCTTTCTTT. Its protein product is CASSTSQGGWTEAFF.

A few counts support this clonotype. The genes are TRBV20-1 and TRBJ2-5; 12 bases match TRBD2. Germline lookup yields CDR1 DFQATT and CDR2 SNEGSKA (reference sequence). CDR3 length: 16 residues. Losses at the gene ends were 3 bases for V and 5 bases for J; bases not matched to a gene: 10. The CDR3 nucleotides are TGCAGTGCTAGTTGGGCTAGCGGGGGGGCTCCTGAGACCCAGTACTTC. This encodes CSASWASGGAPETQYF.

This clonotype occurred a few times. The chain couples TRBV7-9 to TRBJ2-1; 10 bases are shared with TRBD1. The V segment lost 5 bases and the J segment 6 bases; nucleotides outside the gene matches: 10. This CDR3 spans 16 amino acids. Per the germline V gene, CDR1 is SEHNR and CDR2 is FQNEAQ (reference sequence). CDR3 coding DNA: TGTGCCAGCAGCCTAGGGCCGGGACAGGGGTCCAATGAGCAGTTCTTC. It specifies CASSLGPGQGSNEQFF.

This clonotype was detected many times. The chain employs TRBV20-1 and TRBJ2-7; either TRBD1 or TRBD2 may supply D (6 bases each). V was shortened by 6 bases and J by 4 bases, with 10 bases between the two germline ends. Germline V gene data show CDR1 as DFQATT and CDR2 as SNEGSKA (reference sequence). The CDR3 spans 11 residues. The CDR3 protein is CSALGGYEQYF. The CDR3 bases are TGCAGTGCCTTAGGGGGGTACGAGCAGTACTTC.

This clonotype was observed many times. The chain combines TRBV7-2 with TRBJ2-2; TRBD2 is a possible D gene (6 bases). This CDR3 region has 16 residues. The germline gives CDR1 SGHTA, CDR2 FQGNSA. The V end lost 6 bases, the J end lost 4 bases, and 18 bases lay between the germline ends. CDR3 protein: CASSLGLAGSTGELFF. CDR3 coding DNA: TGTGCCAGCAGTTTGGGCTTGGCGGGGTCCACCGGGGAGCTGTTTTTT.

This clonotype has only a few counts. V and J are TRBV7-6 and TRBJ2-2; TRBD2 matches 10 bases. The CDR3 covers 16 residues. CDR1 SGHVS and CDR2 FNYEAQ come from the germline V gene. Germline trimming cut 4 bases from V and 4 bases from J; bases unmatched to any gene: 6. In DNA form, the CDR3 reads TGTGCCAGCAGCTCTAGCGGGGGAAGGGCCACCGGGGAGCTGTTTTTT. Residues: CASSSSGGRATGELFF.

V and J are TRBV5-1 and TRBJ1-1; a possible D gene is TRBD1 (6 bases). Germline V gives CDR1 SGHRS, CDR2 YFSETQ. This CDR3 has 13 amino acids. V lost 1 base to trimming and J lost 5 bases, with 9 bases between them. CDR3 loop: CASSLNGQTEAFF. CDR3 DNA: TGCGCCAGCAGCTTGAATGGACAGACTGAAGCTTTCTTT. The complete variable domain, with remaining parts taken from reference TRBV5-1 and TRBJ1-1, reads KAGVTQTPRYLIKTRGQQVTLSCSPISGHRSVSWYQQTPGQGLQFLFEYFSETQRNKGNFPGRFSGRQFSNSRSEMNVSTLELGDSALYLCASSLNGQTEAFFGQGTRLTVV.

The CDR3 region has the DNA TGCAGTGCTAGAACGATAACGGTCCAAGAGACCCAGTACTTC. Protein sequence: CSARTITVQETQYF. The gene calls are TRBV20-1 and TRBJ2-5; D not resolved. V shed 2 bases and J shed 1 base, with 11 bases lying between them. Per germline, CDR1 DFQATT and CDR2 SNEGSKA (reference sequence). CDR3 length: 14 residues.

This sequence joins TRBV5-1 and TRBJ2-2; TRBD1 aligns across 7 bases. The CDR3 loop spans 17 amino acids. CDR1 is SGHRS, CDR2 YFSETQ, per germline. V was clipped by 0 bases and J by 0 bases; unmatched bases: 5. The chain's CDR3 is CASSLEGQGANTGELFF. Here the CDR3 DNA reads TGCGCCAGCAGCTTGGAAGGCCAGGGGGCGAACACCGGGGAGCTGTTTTTT.

This clonotype was counted between two and nine times. The V call is TRBV29-1, the J call TRBJ1-1, with 11 bases aligning to TRBD1. There are 13 residues in the CDR3. V gave up 6 bases and J gave up 6 bases; unmatched junction bases: 6. CDR1 is SQVTM and CDR2 is ANQGSEA in the germline V gene. The CDR3 DNA reads TGCAGCGTATGGACAGGGGGCGTCCCTGAAGCTTTCTTT. Amino acid sequence: CSVWTGGVPEAFF.

This rearrangement joins TRBV7-6 to TRBJ2-5; D not certain. V lost 5 bases and J 0 bases, leaving 10 bases between the germline ends. This CDR3 has 14 residues. The germline V gene has CDR1 SGHVS and CDR2 FNYEAQ. In DNA form, the CDR3 reads TGTGCCAGCAGCCCGGATAGGTACCAAGAGACCCAGTACTTC. Translation: CASSPDRYQETQYF.

The chain uses TRBV27 and TRBJ2-1; D remains unclear. Germline CDR1 is MNHEY and CDR2 is SMNVEV (reference sequence). There are 15 residues in the CDR3. Trimming shortened V by 0 bases and J by 4 bases, and 10 bases separated the two germline ends. CDR3 bases: TGTGCCAGCAGTTTATCCCCCCCAGAATACAATGAGCAGTTCTTC. It specifies CASSLSPPEYNEQFF.

The chain couples TRBV5-6 to TRBJ1-4; a weak D match, TRBD1 (5 bases). V was trimmed by 0 bases and J by 6 bases, leaving 12 bases between them. CDR1 is SGHDT, CDR2 YYEEEE, per germline. CDR3 length: 15 residues. The CDR3 DNA follows: TGTGCCAGCAGCTTGGCCGGCAGGGATGATGAAAAACTGTTTTTT. Its translation: CASSLAGRDDEKLFF.